The present TCR beta chain was sequenced within a study of T cells after yellow fever vaccination. Germline CDR1 and CDR2: LGHDT and YNNKEL (reference sequence). The CDR3 is 14 amino acids. Trimming removed 5 bases from V and 3 bases from J, with 14 bases in between. Production of TCR cDNA was by 5'RACE template switching, which also added a universal primer site and UMIs. TCRdb reanalysed the 5' RACE reads using MiXCR and keeps one entry per CDR3 protein. The sample holds 230,000 or so distinct CDR3 sequences, 6.7% seen once. The source is a man aged 30 to 39 who received the YFV17D yellow fever vaccine. Sequencing was performed on CD4+ T cells sorted from PBMCs, taken on the day of the yellow fever booster vaccination. This chain joins TRBV3-1 and TRBJ2-7; the D gene could be TRBD1 or TRBD2 (6 bases each). For the CDR3, the DNA is TGTGCCAGCAGCTTTCGTGGAGGGGGCTACGAGCAGTACTTC. The encoded protein is CASSFRGGGYEQYF.